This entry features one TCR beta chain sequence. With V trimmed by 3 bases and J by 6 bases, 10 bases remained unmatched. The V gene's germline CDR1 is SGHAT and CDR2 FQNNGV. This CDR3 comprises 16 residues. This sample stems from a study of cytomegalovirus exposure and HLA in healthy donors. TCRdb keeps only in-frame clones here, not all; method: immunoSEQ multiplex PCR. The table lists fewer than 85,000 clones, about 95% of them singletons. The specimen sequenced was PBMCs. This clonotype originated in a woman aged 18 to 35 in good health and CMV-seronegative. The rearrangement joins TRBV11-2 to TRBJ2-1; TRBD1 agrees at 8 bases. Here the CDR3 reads CASSLYRGSQSNEQFF. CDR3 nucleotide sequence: TGTGCCAGCAGCTTGTACAGGGGGTCCCAAAGCAATGAGCAGTTCTTC.